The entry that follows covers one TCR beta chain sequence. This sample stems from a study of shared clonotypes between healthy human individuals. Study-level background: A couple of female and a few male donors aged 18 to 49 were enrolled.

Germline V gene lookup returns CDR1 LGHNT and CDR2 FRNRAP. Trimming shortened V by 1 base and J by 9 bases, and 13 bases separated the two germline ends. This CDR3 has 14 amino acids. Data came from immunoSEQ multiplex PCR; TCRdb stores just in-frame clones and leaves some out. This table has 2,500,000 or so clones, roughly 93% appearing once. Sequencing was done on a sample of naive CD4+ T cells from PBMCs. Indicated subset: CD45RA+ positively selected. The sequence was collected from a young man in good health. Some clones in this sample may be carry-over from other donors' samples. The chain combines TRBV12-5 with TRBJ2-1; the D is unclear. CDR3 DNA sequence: TGTGCTAGTGGTTTGGCCCATCAGCGCGGTGAGCAGTTCTTC. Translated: CASGLAHQRGEQFF.